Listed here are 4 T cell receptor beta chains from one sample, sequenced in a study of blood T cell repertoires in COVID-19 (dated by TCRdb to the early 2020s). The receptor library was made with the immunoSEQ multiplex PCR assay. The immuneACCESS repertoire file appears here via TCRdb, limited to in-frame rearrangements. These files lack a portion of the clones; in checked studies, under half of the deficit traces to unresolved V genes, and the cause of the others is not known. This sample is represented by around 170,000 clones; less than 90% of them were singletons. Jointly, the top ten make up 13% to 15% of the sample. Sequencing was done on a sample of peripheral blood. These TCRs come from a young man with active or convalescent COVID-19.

The CDR3 loop is CASSLVSQPQHF. For the CDR3, the DNA is TGTGCCAGCAGCTTAGTTAGTCAGCCCCAGCATTTT. This rearrangement joins TRBV7-2 to TRBJ1-5; D ambiguous. Per the germline V gene, CDR1 is SGHTA and CDR2 is FQGNSA. This CDR3 spans 12 amino acids. The V gene lost 1 base and the J gene lost 6 bases, with 4 bases spanning the gap.

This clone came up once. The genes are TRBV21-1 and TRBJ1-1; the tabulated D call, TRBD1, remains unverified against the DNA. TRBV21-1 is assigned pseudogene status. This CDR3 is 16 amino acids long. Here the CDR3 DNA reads TGTGCCAGCAGCAAAAGGGACAGGGGACAAAACACTGAAGCTTTCTTT. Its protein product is CASSKRDRGQNTEAFF.

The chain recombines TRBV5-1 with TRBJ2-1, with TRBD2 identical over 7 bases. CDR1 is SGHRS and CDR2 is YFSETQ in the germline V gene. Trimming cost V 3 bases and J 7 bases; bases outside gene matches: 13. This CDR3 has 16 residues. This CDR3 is CASSSKTSSRANEQFF. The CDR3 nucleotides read TGCGCCAGCAGCTCGAAGACTAGCTCAAGGGCGAATGAGCAGTTCTTC. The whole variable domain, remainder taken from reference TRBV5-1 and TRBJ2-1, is KAGVTQTPRYLIKTRGQQVTLSCSPISGHRSVSWYQQTPGQGLQFLFEYFSETQRNKGNFPGRFSGRQFSNSRSEMNVSTLELGDSALYLCASSSKTSSRANEQFFGPGTRLTVL.

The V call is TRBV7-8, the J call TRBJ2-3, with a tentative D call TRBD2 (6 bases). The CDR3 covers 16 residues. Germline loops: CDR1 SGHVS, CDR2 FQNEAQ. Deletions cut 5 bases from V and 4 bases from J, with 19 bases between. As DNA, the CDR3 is TGTGCCAGCAGCCCAGGAGGGCTACCTTGGCCAGATACGCAGTATTTT. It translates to CASSPGGLPWPDTQYF.